This T cell receptor (beta chain) comes out of a study of identifying expanded T cells in peripheral blood. The study, taken as a whole, reports: Differentially abundant clones: approximately 1.3 between replicates, 16.4 at roughly 15 days, more than 18 at four. Clone count variance between approximately 2-week samples rose with total template count.

The assay was immunoSEQ multiplex PCR, and TCRdb's table has in-frame clones only and misses some. The sample includes around 70,000 clones, roughly nine tenths of them seen just once. Worth noting for this clone: Its antigen is unidentified.

This CDR3 is built from 15 residues. V lost 1 base, J lost 0 bases, and 10 bases lay in between. CDR1 SGHRS and CDR2 YFSETQ come from the germline V gene. Healthy donors had no documented immune events, such as infections, while sampled. Sequencing input: blood. The clonotype comes from a person aged 18 to 75 in good health. The rearrangement joins TRBV5-1 to TRBJ2-5; no clear D. The CDR3 protein is CASSLISQYQETQYF. Here the CDR3 DNA reads TGCGCCAGCAGCTTGATATCTCAGTACCAAGAGACCCAGTACTTC.